This T cell receptor (beta chain) was captured by sequencing in a study of T cell clonality in common variable immunodeficiency. Study-wide findings and caveats: T cell subpopulation sequencing would be needed to explain CVID clonality. Reportedly, TCR beta sequences from common variable immunodeficiency showed fewer deletions and N-nucleotide insertions.

Germline loops: CDR1 SQVTM, CDR2 ANQGSEA. V was cut by 6 bases and J by 0 bases, with 9 bases left in between. The CDR3 contains 13 residues. TCRdb's table, derived via immunoSEQ multiplex PCR, lists solely in-frame clones and lacks some. Singletons are absent from the sample, which has some 38,000 clones. This clone was counted many times. What it recognizes is unknown. The read terminates 3 residues before the CDR3 end, so the remaining end is supplied by the germline J gene. Most patients and controls had Caucasian heritage. Heparinized whole blood, about 5 to 8.5 ml, came from each donor. Sequencing was done on a sample of peripheral blood mononuclear cells. The chain has TRBV29-1 and TRBJ2-4; no clear D. This receptor was taken from a person aged 18-69 years in good health. The DNA read from the CDR3 is TGCAGCGTCAAGGGCCTAGCCAAAAACATT. Protein: CSVKGLAKNI. The entire CDR3 reads CSVKGLAKNIQYF.